The 27 T cell receptor beta chains listed next were all sequenced from one sample in a study of blood T cell repertoires in COVID-19 (dated by TCRdb to about 2020). Receptor libraries were prepared by the immunoSEQ multiplex PCR assay. The table was pulled from immuneACCESS by TCRdb, which kept in-frame rearrangements only. Such tables lose some clones; where checked, under half of the loss comes from unresolved V genes, and the rest has no known cause. Across this sample there are approximately 230,000 clones, with 87% seen only once. Roughly 3.1% of the sample goes to the ten largest clones. The sequenced sample was peripheral blood. These TCRs come from a young man with active or convalescent COVID-19.

The V and J genes are TRBV6-6 and TRBJ2-5; 13 nucleotides line up with TRBD2. Germline-derived CDR1 and CDR2 are MNHNY and SVGAGI (reference sequence). V lost 7 bases to trimming and J lost 5 bases; unmatched junction nucleotides: 7. This CDR3 has 15 residues. The CDR3 here is CASTTPGLAGETQYF. The CDR3 DNA is TGTGCCAGCACTACTCCGGGACTAGCGGGGGAGACCCAGTACTTC.

This clone was seen a single time. V gene TRBV5-1 combines with J gene TRBJ1-1, with 8 bases matching TRBD1. The trim removed 4 bases at V and 5 bases at J, leaving 7 bases unmatched. From germline, CDR1 is SGHRS and CDR2 YFSETQ. The CDR3 length is 14 residues. The CDR3 loop reads CASSAQGAGTEAFF. The CDR3 region has the DNA TGCGCCAGCAGCGCTCAGGGGGCAGGGACTGAAGCTTTCTTT.

This clone appeared once. This chain joins TRBV28 and TRBJ2-1; tentative D call: TRBD2 (5 bases). V lost 4 bases and J lost 6, with 22 bases in between. Germline lookup yields CDR1 MDHEN and CDR2 SYDVKM. The CDR3 sequence is 17 residues long. Written as DNA, the CDR3 is TGTGCCAGCAGTTGGAGCTCGGACTGGGCGGAGATCAATGAGCAGTTCTTC. It yields the protein CASSWSSDWAEINEQFF.

This clone was counted a few times. As DNA, the CDR3 is TGTGCCAGCAGTTACCGGGGGACCCCAGAAGGCTACACCTTC. Translated, it gives CASSYRGTPEGYTF. This chain connects TRBV6-5 to TRBJ1-2; D may be TRBD1 (5 bases). Germline V gene data show CDR1 as MNHEY and CDR2 as SVGAGI. The V end was cut by 2 bases, the J end by 8 bases, with 15 bases between. This CDR3 spans 14 amino acids.

This clone was recorded once. The chain recombines TRBV19 with TRBJ2-4; TRBD1 matches at 8 bases. V dropped 8 bases and J dropped 2; count of bases not matched to a gene: 8. This CDR3 spans 15 amino acids. Germline CDR1 reads LNHDA; CDR2 reads SQIVND (reference sequence). CDR3 sequence reads: CASRDRGGTKNIQYF. The CDR3 nucleotides are TGTGCCAGTCGAGACAGGGGAGGAACCAAAAACATTCAGTACTTC.

The rearrangement links TRBV6-2 or TRBV6-3 to TRBJ2-7; a weak D match, TRBD1 (6 bases). Germline assignment: CDR1 MNHEY and CDR2 SVGEGT. V was pared by 2 bases and J by 5 bases, with 7 bases between. The CDR3 length is 12 residues. CDR3 protein: CASSYGTNEQYF. The DNA of the CDR3 is TGTGCCAGCAGTTACGGGACAAACGAGCAGTACTTC.

The rearrangement links TRBV19 to TRBJ2-2; 10 bases are shared with TRBD1. CDR1 LNHDA and CDR2 SQIVND come from the germline V gene (reference sequence). V dropped 10 bases and J dropped 4; count of bases not matched to a gene: 9. The CDR3 covers 15 residues. CDR3: CATYGRDRGTGELFF. In nucleotides, the CDR3 is TGTGCCACCTATGGGAGGGACAGGGGCACCGGGGAGCTGTTTTTT.

The chain is built from TRBV16 and TRBJ2-7; D not certain. Trimming cost V 0 bases and J 4 bases, with 19 bases left between them. The CDR3 is 17 amino acids. CDR1 is KGHSY, CDR2 FQNENV, per germline. DNA for the CDR3: TGTGCCAGCAGCCAATCAAGTAACGAGAACAGTGGGTACGAGCAGTACTTC. Protein product: CASSQSSNENSGYEQYF.

This chain links TRBV18 with TRBJ2-5; possible D gene TRBD2, 5 bases. Trimming shortened V by 0 bases and J by 2 bases, and 7 bases separated the two germline ends. Per the germline V gene, CDR1 is KGHSH and CDR2 is LQKENI. The CDR3 length is 14 residues. CDR3 region: CASSPPGRQETQYF. The CDR3, as DNA: TGTGCCAGCTCACCACCGGGGAGACAAGAGACCCAGTACTTC.

The table lists this clone with a count of one. V usage is TRBV7-9 and J usage is TRBJ2-1; 9 bases match TRBD2. Germline loops: CDR1 SEHNR, CDR2 FQNEAQ (reference sequence). V dropped 3 bases and J dropped 6; count of bases not matched to a gene: 12. The CDR3 is 17 residues long. This CDR3 is CASSLAGAGGTGNEQFF. Written as DNA, the CDR3 is TGTGCCAGCAGCTTGGCCGGAGCGGGAGGTACGGGCAATGAGCAGTTCTTC.

V and J are TRBV2 and TRBJ1-5; no firm D call. The V end lost 3 bases, the J end lost 1 base, and 13 bases lay between the germline ends. Per germline, CDR1 SNHLY and CDR2 FYNNEI. The CDR3 extends over 16 amino acids. This CDR3 reads CASSDGGGRSNQPQHF. CDR3 DNA sequence: TGTGCCAGCAGTGACGGTGGAGGACGGAGCAATCAGCCCCAGCATTTT.

In its sample, this clone was seen once. The chain uses TRBV11-2 and TRBJ1-1; 7 nucleotides agree with TRBD1. With V trimmed by 5 bases and J by 1 base, 7 bases remained unmatched. Looked up from germline, CDR1 is SGHAT and CDR2 is FQNNGV. The CDR3 is 15 residues long. DNA of the CDR3: TGTGCCAGCAGCGTTACAGGGGACTGGAACACTGAAGCTTTCTTT. Its translation: CASSVTGDWNTEAFF.

The chain joins TRBV6-2 or TRBV6-3 to TRBJ1-1, with TRBD1 as a possible D gene (5 bases). The CDR3 is 16 residues long. The germline V gene encodes CDR1 MNHEY and CDR2 SVGEGT. Trimming pared 5 bases from V and 1 base from J, leaving 17 bases between. CDR3: CASSPPARGGNTEAFF. The CDR3 DNA reads as TGTGCCAGCAGTCCCCCCGCCCGGGGGGGGAACACTGAAGCTTTCTTT.

The chain combines TRBV2 with TRBJ1-1, with 9 bases that match TRBD1. In germline, CDR1 is SNHLY, CDR2 FYNNEI. The V gene end was trimmed by 7 bases and the J gene end by 6 bases; junction bases not matched to a gene: 15. The CDR3 has 16 amino acids. The CDR3 DNA sequence: TGTGCCAGCATGGGGGACAGGGTTGTTTGGTTGTCTGAAGCTTTCTTT. This sequence encodes CASMGDRVVWLSEAFF. The full variable domain, in which reference TRBV2 and TRBJ1-1 provide the parts outside the CDR3, is EPEVTQTPSHQVTQMGQEVILRCVPISNHLYFYWYRQILGQKVEFLVSFYNNEISEKSEIFDDQFSVERPDGSNFTLKIRSTKLEDSAMYFCASMGDRVVWLSEAFFGQGTRLTVV.

V usage is TRBV19 and J usage is TRBJ1-5, with a weak D call TRBD1 (5 bases). This CDR3 is 16 amino acids long. Trimming took off 3 bases at V and 2 bases at J, with 14 bases between the two ends. In germline, CDR1 is LNHDA, CDR2 SQIVND (reference sequence). The CDR3, as DNA: TGTGCCAGTAGTATTGGGGCTGGATGGGGCAATCAGCCCCAGCATTTT. Translating gives CASSIGAGWGNQPQHF.

The chain combines TRBV4-3 with TRBJ1-2; D not certain. The V end was cut by 0 bases, the J end by 2 bases, with 10 bases between. This CDR3 has 15 amino acids. The germline gives CDR1 LGHNA, CDR2 YSLEER. CDR3 loop: CASSQERQSNYGYTF. Written as DNA, the CDR3 is TGCGCCAGCAGCCAAGAGAGACAATCAAACTATGGCTACACCTTC.

This chain joins TRBV28 and TRBJ1-2; D may be TRBD1 (6 bases). Trimming took off 8 bases at V and 4 bases at J, with 17 bases between the two ends. The germline V gene has CDR1 MDHEN and CDR2 SYDVKM. The CDR3 is 14 residues long. CDR3 sequence reads: CASAPGGPVYGYTF. CDR3 DNA: TGTGCCAGCGCCCCCGGGGGGCCGGTCTATGGCTACACCTTC.

The genes are TRBV3-1 (or the pseudogene TRBV3-2) and TRBJ2-7; D is unresolved. CDR3 length equals 12 residues. Germline CDR1 and CDR2: LGHDT and YNNKEL (reference sequence). Trimming shortened V by 1 base and J by 5 bases, and 6 bases separated the two germline ends. The CDR3 region has the DNA TGTGCCAGCAGCCAAGTATTCCACGAGCAGTACTTC. Its protein is CASSQVFHEQYF.

This clone showed up just once. The chain uses TRBV11-2 and TRBJ1-1; unclear D gene. The CDR3 spans 11 residues. V was shortened by 6 bases and J by 5 bases, with 7 bases between the two germline ends. The germline V gene has CDR1 SGHAT and CDR2 FQNNGV. The CDR3 reads CASRAGTEAFF. In DNA form, the CDR3 reads TGTGCCAGCAGGGCCGGGACTGAAGCTTTCTTT.

V is TRBV29-1 and J is TRBJ2-3, with TRBD2 identical over 10 bases. V lost 6 bases and J lost 1; bases outside the gene matches: 10. CDR3 size: 16 residues. The germline CDR1 and CDR2 sequences are SQVTM and ANQGSEA. The chain's CDR3 is CSVYRIAGGGTDTQYF. Here the CDR3 DNA reads TGCAGCGTGTACAGGATAGCGGGGGGAGGCACAGATACGCAGTATTTT.

This clone showed up just a few times. The chain recombines TRBV6-6 with TRBJ1-1; D is unclear. Deletions cut 7 bases from V and 5 bases from J, with 8 bases between. Germline V gene sequence: CDR1 MNHNY, CDR2 SVGAGI (reference sequence). This CDR3 has 11 amino acids. CDR3 region: CASTPGTEAFF. The CDR3 DNA follows: TGTGCCAGCACTCCGGGGACTGAAGCTTTCTTT.

The V and J genes are TRBV27 and TRBJ1-2; 8 bases agree with TRBD1. CDR3 size: 14 residues. J was trimmed by 4 bases and V by 7 bases; bases with no gene match: 8. CDR1 is MNHEY and CDR2 is SMNVEV in the germline V gene (reference sequence). CDR3 bases: TGTGCCAGCAACCCTGGACAGGGCGGCTATGGCTACACCTTC. It codes for CASNPGQGGYGYTF.

This clone was seen a few times. The chain combines TRBV9 with TRBJ1-2, with D hard to call. The CDR3 totals 14 residues. The V gene's germline CDR1 is SGDLS and CDR2 YYNGEE. Trimming stripped 3 bases from V and 2 bases from J, with 11 bases between. CDR3 amino acids: CASSGGGRNYGYTF. The DNA for the CDR3 is TGTGCCAGCAGCGGCGGAGGCAGAAACTATGGCTACACCTTC.

V and J are TRBV5-1 and TRBJ2-2, with D possibly being TRBD2 (6 bases). The length of the CDR3 is 17 residues. V dropped 1 base and J dropped 3 bases, with 16 bases sitting between them. Germline lookup yields CDR1 SGHRS and CDR2 YFSETQ. This CDR3 reads CASSLPLFGGDTGELFF. CDR3 bases: TGCGCCAGCAGCTTGCCCCTTTTCGGCGGGGACACCGGGGAGCTGTTTTTT.

The rearrangement uses TRBV30 and TRBJ2-3; D unclear. Germline CDR1 reads GTSNPN; CDR2 reads SVGIG (reference sequence). The germline V and J ends were trimmed by 7 bases and 4 bases, with 18 bases remaining between them. The length of the CDR3 is 14 residues. CDR3 bases: TGTGCCTTCCAAGGAGTAGCTATCTCAGATACGCAGTATTTT. Its protein product is CAFQGVAISDTQYF.

The chain joins TRBV12-3 or TRBV12-4 to TRBJ1-5; D possibly corresponds to TRBD1 (5 bases). V lost 6 bases and J lost 4, with 10 bases in between. This CDR3 region has 13 residues. The CDR3 spells CASSPRGNQPQHF. CDR3 sequence (DNA): TGTGCCAGCAGCCCTCGGGGGAATCAGCCCCAGCATTTT.

This chain links TRBV28 with TRBJ2-4; 8 bases align to TRBD2. The CDR3 sequence is 12 residues long. V lost 5 bases, J lost 7 bases, and 1 base stayed unmatched. The germline gives CDR1 MDHEN, CDR2 SYDVKM. The CDR3 region is CASSPGGNIQYF. The DNA of the CDR3 is TGTGCCAGCAGTCCGGGGGGGAACATTCAGTACTTC.